The 26 T cell receptor beta chains below all came from one sample that was sequenced in a study of cytomegalovirus exposure and HLA in healthy donors (dated by TCRdb to the late 2010s). Receptor amplification or capture employed the immunoSEQ multiplex PCR assay. For the multiplex PCR, a mixture combining 60 forward primers for TCR Vbeta segments and 13 reverse primers for TCR Jbeta segments was used. What TCRdb holds here is the immuneACCESS table cut down to in-frame rearrangements. Part of the clones is not present; checked against another copy, under half of the missing clones reflect an unresolved V gene, and the others are unexplained. This sample's listing comprises roughly 150,000 clones. Of the sample, approximately 1.5% falls within the top ten clones. Specimen: PBMCs. The receptors originated from a woman in her 50s in good health and CMV-seronegative.

V and J are TRBV7-2 and TRBJ2-5; D gene uncertain. The V and J ends lost 2 bases and 4 bases respectively, with 14 bases between them. The CDR3 contains 15 residues. In germline, CDR1 is SGHTA, CDR2 FQGNSA. The CDR3 is CASSLKSAGRETQYF. The CDR3 DNA sequence: TGTGCCAGCAGCTTAAAGTCGGCAGGAAGAGAGACCCAGTACTTC.

This chain uses TRBV5-5 with TRBJ1-2, with TRBD1 identical over 7 bases. Germline values: CDR1 SGHKS, CDR2 YYEKEE (reference sequence). The CDR3 loop spans 14 amino acids. V was clipped by 2 bases and J by 5 bases; unmatched bases: 6. The CDR3 DNA is TGTGCCAGCAGCTTCGACGGGACAGCTTATGGCTACACCTTC. Encoded protein: CASSFDGTAYGYTF.

V and J are TRBV19 and TRBJ2-7; 7 bases are a match to TRBD2. Germline CDR1 LNHDA, CDR2 SQIVND (reference sequence). CDR3 length equals 14 residues. The ends lost 5 bases at V and 2 bases at J; junction bases unmatched: 6. The chain's CDR3 is CASSSVAGPYEQYF. The DNA of the CDR3 is TGTGCCAGTAGTTCGGTAGCGGGCCCCTACGAGCAGTACTTC. Variable domain in full (rest from reference TRBV19 and TRBJ2-7): DGGITQSPKYLFRKEGQNVTLSCEQNLNHDAMYWYRQDPGQGLRLIYYSQIVNDFQKGDIAEGYSVSREKKESFPLTVTSAQKNPTAFYLCASSSVAGPYEQYFGPGTRLTVT.

The chain recombines TRBV11-2 with TRBJ2-7; D might be TRBD2 (5 bases). CDR3 size: 12 residues. The V end was cut by 5 bases, the J end by 3 bases, with 8 bases between. Germline V gene sequence: CDR1 SGHAT, CDR2 FQNNGV. The CDR3: CASSGADYEQYF. The CDR3 coding sequence is TGTGCCAGCAGCGGAGCGGACTACGAGCAGTACTTC. Using reference TRBV11-2 and TRBJ2-7 for the parts outside the CDR3, the full variable domain is EAGVAQSPRYKIIEKRQSVAFWCNPISGHATLYWYQQILGQGPKLLIQFQNNGVVDDSQLPKDRFSAERLKGVDSTLKIQPAKLEDSAVYLCASSGADYEQYFGPGTRLTVT.

The chain employs TRBV13 and TRBJ2-5; 8 nucleotides line up with TRBD1. Germline V CDR1 and CDR2: PRHDT, FYEKMQ (reference sequence). CDR3 length: 17 residues. J lost 2 bases, V lost 1 base, and 9 bases had no gene match. In nucleotides, the CDR3 is TGTGCCAGCAGCTTAGTTCTGGGACAGGCCGTTCAAGAGACCCAGTACTTC. Protein: CASSLVLGQAVQETQYF. The full variable domain, in which reference TRBV13 and TRBJ2-5 provide the parts outside the CDR3, is AAGVIQSPRHLIKEKRETATLKCYPIPRHDTVYWYQQGPGQDPQFLISFYEKMQSDKGSIPDRFSAQQFSDYHSELNMSSLELGDSALYFCASSLVLGQAVQETQYFGPGTRLLVL.

The chain is built from TRBV28 and TRBJ2-7; D gene ambiguous. Trimming pared 4 bases from V and 0 bases from J, leaving 4 bases between. The CDR3 runs to 12 residues. Germline-derived CDR1 and CDR2 are MDHEN and SYDVKM. This CDR3 is CASSSSSYEQYF. The CDR3 bases are TGTGCCAGCAGTTCGAGCTCCTACGAGCAGTACTTC.

V gene TRBV4-3 combines with J gene TRBJ2-7; 8 bases are a match to TRBD1. V shed 4 bases and J 4 bases; nucleotides not matched to a gene: 3. Looked up from germline, CDR1 is LGHNA and CDR2 is YSLEER. The CDR3 is made up of 13 amino acids. CDR3: CASSPQGGYEQYF. DNA of the CDR3: TGCGCCAGCAGCCCACAGGGGGGATACGAGCAGTACTTC.

The chain has TRBV28 and TRBJ1-6, with 10 bases aligning to TRBD1. This CDR3 is 15 amino acids long. Trimming took 6 bases from V and 9 from J; bases not matched to a gene: 8. Germline-derived CDR1 and CDR2 are MDHEN and SYDVKM. CDR3 in amino acids: CASSFSGQGTSPLHF. In DNA, the CDR3 is TGTGCCAGCAGCTTCTCGGGACAGGGGACTTCACCCCTCCACTTT.

V usage is TRBV9 and J usage is TRBJ2-3; TRBD2 matches 15 bases. Germline assignment: CDR1 SGDLS and CDR2 YYNGEE. The CDR3 extends over 17 amino acids. The V and J ends lost 3 bases and 1 base, in that order; junction bases with no gene match: 3. CDR3 nucleotides: TGTGCCAGCAGCGGCGGACTAGCGGGGGGGGGCACAGATACGCAGTATTTT. Protein sequence: CASSGGLAGGGTDTQYF.

The chain couples TRBV7-9 to TRBJ2-7; 7 bases map to TRBD1. V dropped 2 bases and J dropped 3; count of bases not matched to a gene: 1. The CDR3 spans 13 residues. The germline gives CDR1 SEHNR, CDR2 FQNEAQ (reference sequence). Written as DNA, the CDR3 is TGTGCCAGCAGCTTATGGGACAGCTACGAGCAGTACTTC. Protein sequence: CASSLWDSYEQYF.

The J gene is TRBJ2-7, the V gene TRBV4-1; TRBD2 agrees at 8 bases. Germline CDR1 and CDR2: MGHRA and YSYEKL. The CDR3 is 16 residues long. V was pared by 4 bases and J by 3 bases, with 11 bases of the junction left unmatched. The CDR3 here is CASSRDGVAGFYEQYF. DNA for the CDR3: TGCGCCAGCAGCCGGGACGGGGTAGCGGGATTCTACGAGCAGTACTTC.

The chain joins TRBV4-2 to TRBJ2-7; 10 bases agree with TRBD2. Losses at the gene ends were 3 bases for V and 12 bases for J; bases not matched to a gene: 14. The germline CDR1 and CDR2 sequences are LGHNA and YNFKEQ. The CDR3 sequence is 15 residues long. The CDR3 DNA reads as TGTGCCAGCAGCCATGAAAGCGGGAGGGCTGAAATTCGGTACTTC. This translates into CASSHESGRAEIRYF.

This chain connects TRBV7-9 to TRBJ2-3; 7 nucleotides match TRBD2. The germline V gene has CDR1 SEHNR and CDR2 FQNEAQ (reference sequence). This CDR3 contains 16 residues. Trimming cost V 3 bases and J 1 base; bases outside gene matches: 7. The CDR3 sequence: CASSFGEGKGTDTQYF. The CDR3 DNA reads as TGTGCCAGCAGCTTCGGGGAGGGTAAAGGCACAGATACGCAGTATTTT. Drawing the rest from reference TRBV7-9 and TRBJ2-3, the complete variable domain is DTGVSQNPRHKITKRGQNVTFRCDPISEHNRLYWYRQTLGQGPEFLTYFQNEAQLEKSRLLSDRFSAERPKGSFSTLEIQRTEQGDSAMYLCASSFGEGKGTDTQYFGPGTRLTVL.

The chain is built from TRBV28 and TRBJ1-5, with D maybe TRBD1 (6 bases). The CDR3 loop spans 14 amino acids. CDR1 is MDHEN and CDR2 is SYDVKM in the germline V gene. Trimming shortened V by 6 bases and J by 7 bases, and 16 bases separated the two germline ends. CDR3 sequence reads: CASRLRGLGQPQHF. The CDR3 coding sequence is TGTGCCAGCAGACTTAGGGGGTTGGGGCAGCCCCAGCATTTT.

Points on this clone: Other DNA sequences in this specimen translate into the identical CDR3. The CDR3 region is CASSYSERPYEQYF. CDR3 in DNA: TGTGCCAGCAGTTACTCCGAGCGTCCCTACGAGCAGTACTTC. The rearrangement uses TRBV6-6 and TRBJ2-7, with no clear D. This CDR3 is 14 amino acids long. Trimming removed 0 bases from V and 2 bases from J, with 8 bases in between. Germline V gene sequence: CDR1 MNHNY, CDR2 SVGAGI (reference sequence).

This chain connects TRBV5-1 to TRBJ2-2, with 10 bases identical to TRBD2. Unmatched junction bases numbered 5, after V lost 0 bases and J lost 6 bases. The germline gives CDR1 SGHRS, CDR2 YFSETQ. There are 16 residues in the CDR3. This chain's CDR3 is CASSLEASGGAGELFF. In DNA, the CDR3 is TGCGCCAGCAGCTTGGAGGCTAGCGGGGGTGCCGGGGAGCTGTTTTTT.

The genes are TRBV30 and TRBJ1-2; D perhaps matches TRBD1 (5 bases). CDR1 is GTSNPN, CDR2 SVGIG, per germline (reference sequence). V dropped 3 bases and J dropped 7 bases, with 12 bases sitting between them. This CDR3 spans 12 amino acids. This CDR3 reads CAWRAVGGGYTF. The CDR3 nucleotides read TGTGCCTGGAGGGCCGTGGGGGGTGGCTACACCTTC.

The rearrangement uses TRBV4-2 and TRBJ1-1; possibly TRBD1 for D (6 bases). The ends were cut back, 4 bases at V and 4 bases at J, with 13 bases in the middle. The CDR3 runs 14 residues. Germline CDR1 is LGHNA and CDR2 is YNFKEQ. The chain's CDR3 is CASSRNRDGTEAFF. CDR3 sequence (DNA): TGTGCCAGCAGCCGTAACAGGGATGGCACTGAAGCTTTCTTT.

V gene TRBV19 combines with J gene TRBJ2-5; tentatively, D is TRBD1 (6 bases). V was shortened by 8 bases and J by 0 bases, with 10 bases between the two germline ends. Germline-derived CDR1 and CDR2 are LNHDA and SQIVND (reference sequence). The length of the CDR3 is 13 residues. The CDR3 region is CASSGQHQETQYF. The CDR3 DNA follows: TGTGCCAGTTCCGGACAGCACCAAGAGACCCAGTACTTC.

This chain connects TRBV30 to TRBJ1-2, with D unresolved. V lost 2 bases and J lost 4, with 5 bases in between. The CDR3 has 11 amino acids. The germline V gene encodes CDR1 GTSNPN and CDR2 SVGIG (reference sequence). This CDR3 is CAWSLSYGYTF. CDR3 nucleotides: TGTGCCTGGAGTCTCAGCTATGGCTACACCTTC.

Remarks on this clone: This same CDR3 is encoded by further DNA sequences in the sample. This chain links TRBV18 with TRBJ1-6; 7 bases align to TRBD1. Trimming cost V 2 bases and J 5 bases; bases outside gene matches: 0. Germline values: CDR1 KGHSH, CDR2 LQKENI. CDR3 length equals 14 residues. CDR3 in amino acids: CASSPGTDNSPLHF. As DNA, the CDR3 is TGTGCCAGCTCACCAGGGACAGATAATTCACCCCTCCACTTT.

This chain connects TRBV4-2 to TRBJ2-7, with D perhaps matching TRBD2 (6 bases). The V and J ends lost 0 bases and 8 bases respectively, with 11 bases between them. This CDR3 comprises 13 residues. From germline, CDR1 is LGHNA and CDR2 YNFKEQ. In nucleotides, the CDR3 is TGTGCCAGCAGCCAAGACCTCCGGGGGAAGCAGTACTTC. The encoded protein is CASSQDLRGKQYF.

V usage is TRBV5-6 and J usage is TRBJ2-1, with TRBD1 matching over 7 bases. CDR3 length equals 18 residues. CDR1 is SGHDT, CDR2 YYEEEE, per germline. Germline trimming cut 0 bases from V and 7 bases from J; bases unmatched to any gene: 16. The chain's CDR3 is CASSLDGTAAGGTNEQFF. CDR3 bases: TGTGCCAGCAGCTTGGATGGGACGGCGGCAGGGGGTACAAATGAGCAGTTCTTC.

J is TRBJ1-2 and V is TRBV9, with 7 bases identical to TRBD1. The V segment lost 3 bases and the J segment 6 bases; nucleotides outside the gene matches: 8. This CDR3 region has 14 residues. Germline V gene lookup returns CDR1 SGDLS and CDR2 YYNGEE. CDR3 coding DNA: TGTGCCAGCAGCGGACTACAGGGGCTGGATGGCTACACCTTC. Translated: CASSGLQGLDGYTF.

V is TRBV27 and J is TRBJ2-7; D may be TRBD1 (6 bases). Trimming removed 3 bases from V and 5 bases from J, with 8 bases in between. The CDR3 length is 12 residues. Germline values: CDR1 MNHEY, CDR2 SMNVEV (reference sequence). CDR3 DNA sequence: TGTGCCAGCAGTTTCACAGGGCACGAGCAGTACTTC. This gives the protein CASSFTGHEQYF.

The chain is built from TRBV7-8 and TRBJ2-1; D not certain. V shed 5 bases and J shed 6 bases, with 14 bases lying between them. Per germline, CDR1 SGHVS and CDR2 FQNEAQ. The CDR3 extends over 14 amino acids. The CDR3 region has the DNA TGTGCCAGCAGCCATTCACTCTCCGCCAATGAGCAGTTCTTC. Its translation: CASSHSLSANEQFF.